This TCR beta chain was found in a study of blood T cell repertoires in COVID-19. The wider study: Two negative PCRs, clearance, or symptom resolution were required of recovered Cohort 3 donors. In each case, the material was cDNA or gDNA derived from T cells, B-cell-depleted T cells, or PBMCs.

Repertoires were generated with immunoSEQ multiplex PCR, while TCRdb's copy carries only in-frame clones and drops some. Found here are under 300,000 clones, 85% to 90% of them singletons; the top ten hold around 2%. This CDR3 spans 16 amino acids. V gave up 3 bases and J gave up 6 bases; unmatched junction bases: 10. CDR1 is SGHRS and CDR2 is YFSETQ in the germline V gene. Clinical history as reported by participants underpinned cohort assignment. The J gene is TRBJ2-1, the V gene TRBV5-1; 9 bases line up with TRBD2. Sequencing was done on a sample of PBMCs or T cells enriched from blood (not recorded which). This receptor was obtained from a woman aged 55-70 years in a cohort exposed to, infected with or recovered from COVID-19 (not recorded which). The CDR3 DNA sequence: TGCGCCAGCAGCTCTGGAGCGGGAGGATCTTTCAATGAGCAGTTCTTC. Translation: CASSSGAGGSFNEQFF.